The T cell receptor (beta chain) described here comes from a study of cytotoxic CD8 clonotypes in ibrutinib-treated CLL (dated by TCRdb to the early 2020s). In the study overall: The cohort was composed of 11 relapsed/refractory and roughly 14 treatment-naive patients; IGHV unmutated status was identified in 17 patients. Responses were partial in 25 or so patients and complete in 2; after median around 65 months follow-up, roughly 14 stayed in remission and some twelve progressed. Response samples were obtained after a median of approximately twelve months of treatment, with a range of roughly 6 to 40 months. An average of 255,043 productive templates and 94,082 productive rearrangements was obtained per sample. Of the roughly 81 people in the trial, around 24 had longitudinal samples available. Cryopreserved peripheral blood mononuclear cells were obtained before treatment, at response, and at either sustained remission or disease progression. Patients were still on ibrutinib when every remission and progressive disease sample was collected.

The sample's time point label, in plain terms: eleven to twelve months on ibrutinib. For TCR beta library preparation, 1.5 to 2 micrograms of genomic DNA was extracted from cryopreserved PBMCs. Longitudinal blood samples from CLL patients receiving ibrutinib monotherapy were subjected to high-throughput TCR beta sequencing. The patients took part in an open-label, single-center phase 2 trial of ibrutinib monotherapy. On a MiSeq, deep resolution sequencing aimed for a depth between 1 in 1 million and 1 in 200,000 T cells, with each clonotype covered approximately 9.2x on average. TCR beta libraries were generated with the immunoSEQ hsTCRB Kit. Regarding the original processing steps: ImmunoSEQ Data Assistant and ImmunoSEQ Analyzer were used for data analysis, and V, D and J genes were assigned according to IMGT definitions. Clonality, which ranges from 0 to 1, was calculated as one minus the normalized Shannon entropy of productive rearrangement frequencies. Only overrepresented clonotypes making up at least 0.05% of each patient's repertoire were included in the public clonotype analysis. Repertoires from more than ten age-matched healthy donors in immuneACCESS were used as clonality controls. Not all clones reach the TCRdb copy of this immuneACCESS table, which keeps in-frame sequences only. Checked studies attribute under half of the gap to unresolved V genes and leave the rest unexplained. The V and J calls and clone size were taken over from that table, and D and trimming were inferred from the DNA. The sample yields about 130,000 clones; 79% were counted once. The top ten constitute around 13% of the sample.

The paper's findings and limits, for the study overall: Sampling times were not matched between patients in sustained remission and patients whose disease was progressing, and lymph node repertoires were not examined. Baseline clonality exceeded that of age-matched healthy donors and correlated strongly with circulating CD8+ T-cell counts. Public clonotypes were rare and either shrank or stayed stable during treatment, and the rise in clonality at ibrutinib response reflected expansion of private clonotypes. An increase in clonality was observed at ibrutinib response, with clonality remaining stable during sustained remission and falling back toward baseline at progression.

Concerning this clone itself: No cognate antigen has been identified for it. Per-base qualities were not stored, and no clone one base away is much larger.

The sequence came from a human donor with chronic lymphocytic leukemia. Sequencing was performed on PBMCs, taken after 12 months of ibrutinib treatment.

The sequence in DNA is TGCGCCAGCAGCCAAGATCTGGGGACGGTTTCGGATACGCAGTATTTT. Its translation reads: CASSQDLGTVSDTQYF. The chain employs TRBV4-3 and TRBJ2-3; the D match is possibly TRBD1 or TRBD2, with 5 bases aligned in each. According to the germline V gene, CDR1 reads LGHNA and CDR2 reads YSLEER. From the cysteine through the phenylalanine, the CDR3 covers 16 amino acids. Just CDR3 DNA is preserved here, 48 bases in frame from base 1. V is pared back by 0 bases and J by 6 bases, with 16 bases lying between the germline termini.